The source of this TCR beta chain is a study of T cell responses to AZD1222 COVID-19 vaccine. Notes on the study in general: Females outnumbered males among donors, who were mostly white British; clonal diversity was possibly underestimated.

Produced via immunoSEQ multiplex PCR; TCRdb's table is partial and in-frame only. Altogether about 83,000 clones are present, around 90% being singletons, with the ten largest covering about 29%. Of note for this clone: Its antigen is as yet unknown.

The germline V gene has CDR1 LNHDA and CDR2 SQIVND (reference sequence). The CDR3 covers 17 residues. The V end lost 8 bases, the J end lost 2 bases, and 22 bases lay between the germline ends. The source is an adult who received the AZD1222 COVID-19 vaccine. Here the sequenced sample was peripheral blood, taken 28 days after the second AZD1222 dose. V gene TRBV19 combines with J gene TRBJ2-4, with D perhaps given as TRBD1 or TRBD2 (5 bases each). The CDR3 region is CASGPPGTRYSKNIQYF. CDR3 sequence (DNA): TGTGCCAGTGGGCCTCCCGGGACGAGATATTCCAAAAACATTCAGTACTTC. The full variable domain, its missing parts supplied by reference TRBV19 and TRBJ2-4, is DGGITQSPKYLFRKEGQNVTLSCEQNLNHDAMYWYRQDPGQGLRLIYYSQIVNDFQKGDIAEGYSVSREKKESFPLTVTSAQKNPTAFYLCASGPPGTRYSKNIQYFGAGTRLSVL.